This T cell receptor beta chain was observed in a study of blood T cells in healthy people across ages. A second 7 to 11 cycle PCR used barcoded and J-beta primers. From the 5' RACE reads, TCRdb called clonotypes with MiXCR, one entry per CDR3 protein. The table records about 900,000 distinct CDR3 sequences, around 62% of them present only once. This CDR3 has 17 amino acids. The germline gives CDR1 LGHNA, CDR2 YSLEER. Trimming left V 0 bases short and J 0 bases short, with 13 bases between. Donors ranged from roughly 6 to 100 years old and were healthy Caucasians in Russia. Peripheral blood, about 9.8 milliliters per donor, was collected. This clonotype was observed a few times.

The rearrangement joins TRBV4-3 to TRBJ2-3; D is unclear. This TCR derives from a man aged 25 to 40 in good health. Sequenced input: blood. The CDR3 DNA follows: TGCGCCAGCAGCCAAGAAGTCGGACCAAGAAGCACAGATACGCAGTATTTT. Its translation is CASSQEVGPRSTDTQYF.